These 12 T cell receptor beta chains were sequenced from one sample in a study of blood T cells in healthy people across ages. Next came a second PCR, run for about 6 to 11 cycles, which used a sample-barcoded 5' primer along with a J-beta primer mix. Via MiXCR, TCRdb re-called the 5' RACE reads, giving one row per CDR3 protein. The table has approximately 1.5 million distinct CDR3 sequences, roughly 32% seen once; the top ten hold about 11%. Material for sequencing was blood. These receptor sequences come from a woman in her 30s in good health.

V and J are TRBV9 and TRBJ1-4, with D uncertain. Germline V CDR1 and CDR2: SGDLS, YYNGEE. Trimming took 2 bases from V and 0 from J, leaving 8 bases between them. The CDR3 covers 15 residues. The CDR3 DNA sequence: TGTGCCAGCAGCGTCGGAGATACAACTAATGAAAAACTGTTTTTT. As protein: CASSVGDTTNEKLFF.

The CDR3 loop is CASSTTGEKLFF. As DNA, the CDR3 is TGTGCCAGCTCAACTACAGGGGAAAAACTGTTTTTT. This chain links TRBV18 with TRBJ1-4, with a tentative D call TRBD1 (6 bases). The CDR3 sequence is 12 residues long. V was trimmed by 5 bases and J by 8 bases, leaving 9 bases between them. Germline V lookup: CDR1 KGHSH, CDR2 LQKENI. The whole variable domain, remainder taken from reference TRBV18 and TRBJ1-4, is NAGVMQNPRHLVRRRGQEARLRCSPMKGHSHVYWYRQLPEEGLKFMVYLQKENIIDESGMPKERFSAEFPKEGPSILRIQQVVRGDSAAYFCASSTTGEKLFFGSGTQLSVL.

This chain joins TRBV6-1 and TRBJ2-6, with TRBD1 identical over 8 bases. CDR1 is MNHNS, CDR2 SASEGT, per germline. After removal of 10 bases from V and 0 bases from J, the junction contained 8 bases not matched to a gene. The CDR3 sequence is 16 residues long. As DNA, the CDR3 is TGTGCCAACTCTAGACAGGGGCCCTCTGGGGCCAACGTCCTGACTTTC. It yields the protein CANSRQGPSGANVLTF.

As concerns this clonotype: Since a much larger clone is just one base distant, this may be a read error. V and J are TRBV5-1 and TRBJ2-1; the D gene is possibly TRBD2 (6 bases). This CDR3 has 12 residues. In germline, CDR1 is SGHRS, CDR2 YFSETQ. In DNA, the CDR3 is TGCGCCAACAGCTTGGCGGGGCCTGAGCAGTTCTTC. Its protein product is CANSLAGPEQFF.

This clonotype has just a few counts. The rearrangement links TRBV5-8 to TRBJ1-3; D remains ambiguous. The ends were cut back, 2 bases at V and 4 bases at J, with 10 bases in the middle. The CDR3 covers 14 residues. CDR1 and CDR2 from the germline V gene are SGHTS and YDEGEE. CDR3 coding DNA: TGTGCCAGCAGCTTCGGACTTGGAGGAAACACCATATATTTT. Translated, it gives CASSFGLGGNTIYF. The variable domain in full, completed from reference TRBV5-8 and TRBJ1-3, reads EAGVTQSPTHLIKTRGQQATLRCSPISGHTSVYWYQQALGLGLQFLLWYDEGEERNRGNFPPRFSGRQFPNYSSELNVNALELEDSALYLCASSFGLGGNTIYFGEGSWLTVV.

A few counts support this clonotype. The chain is built from TRBV4-1 and TRBJ2-3; D not resolved. The germline V and J ends were trimmed by 4 bases and 4 bases, with 12 bases remaining between them. This CDR3 region has 14 residues. CDR1 is MGHRA and CDR2 is YSYEKL in the germline V gene. The CDR3 DNA reads TGCGCCAGCAGCCCCCAAGGGCAAGCAGATACGCAGTATTTT. Its protein product is CASSPQGQADTQYF.

The chain uses TRBV7-8 and TRBJ1-2, with TRBD1 as a possible D gene (5 bases). V lost 11 bases, J lost 2 bases, and 21 bases lay in between. The germline gives CDR1 SGHVS, CDR2 FQNEAQ. The CDR3 loop spans 15 amino acids. The CDR3 region has the DNA TGTGCCCCACGGGACCACATACAACCCAACTATGGCTACACCTTC. It translates to CAPRDHIQPNYGYTF.

The V call is TRBV6-5, the J call TRBJ1-2; tentatively, D is TRBD1 (5 bases). This CDR3 is 15 amino acids long. Germline V gene sequence: CDR1 MNHEY, CDR2 SVGAGI. Trimming pared 6 bases from V and 0 bases from J, leaving 14 bases between. The CDR3, as DNA: TGTGCCAGCAGCCTCAGGGCCTCCACTAACTATGGCTACACCTTC. It specifies CASSLRASTNYGYTF.

With regard to this clonotype: The junction differs from germline at one of its ends, possibly a read error. The chain joins TRBV5-1 to TRBJ2-1, with D possibly matching TRBD2 (5 bases). CDR3 length: 14 residues. Germline CDR1 SGHRS, CDR2 YFSETQ. This chain's CDR3 is CAGNFRGNYDEQFF. The CDR3, as DNA: TGCGCCGGCAACTTCCGGGGTAACTACGATGAGCAGTTCTTC.

CDR3 in DNA: TGTGCCAGCAAAGGGCAGACGGTCTCTGGGGCCAACGTCCTGACTTTC. Translation: CASKGQTVSGANVLTF. J is TRBJ2-6 and V is TRBV28; D remains unclear. The CDR3 length is 16 residues. The ends were cut back, 7 bases at V and 0 bases at J, with 13 bases in the middle. From germline, CDR1 is MDHEN and CDR2 SYDVKM.

The J gene is TRBJ2-7, the V gene TRBV3-1; tentative D call: TRBD2 (5 bases). Looked up from germline, CDR1 is LGHDT and CDR2 is YNNKEL (reference sequence). V lost 8 bases to trimming and J lost 2 bases, with 10 bases between them. The CDR3 runs to 12 residues. CDR3 sequence: CASAGTTYEQYF. CDR3 nucleotide sequence: TGTGCCAGCGCGGGCACCACCTACGAGCAGTACTTC.

This clonotype was found once. This rearrangement joins TRBV2 to TRBJ1-5, with a weak D call TRBD1 (6 bases). V shed 5 bases and J shed 3 bases, with 11 bases lying between them. CDR1 SNHLY and CDR2 FYNNEI come from the germline V gene. The CDR3 sequence is 14 residues long. In DNA, the CDR3 is TGTGCCAGCAGTCCGCAGGGGTACAATCAGCCCCAGCATTTT. Protein: CASSPQGYNQPQHF.